This TCR beta chain was sequenced during a study of CD8 T cells in Susac syndrome. Worth noting for this clonotype: Its antigen is as yet unknown.

Random hexamers were used to reverse transcribe the RNA input (about 0.5 to 1 ug). With immunoSEQ multiplex PCR, TCR beta CDR3 was amplified across 54 Vbeta and 13 Jbeta. TCRdb reprocessed the immunoSEQ multiplex PCR reads via MiXCR and lists one record per CDR3 protein. The sample gives 300,000 to 350,000 distinct CDR3 sequences, about 91% of which show up once; approximately 0.065% is in the top ten. The germline gives CDR1 GTSNPN, CDR2 SVGIG (reference sequence). The length of the CDR3 is 13 residues. The germline V and J ends were trimmed by 3 bases and 1 base, with 9 bases remaining between them. TCR beta sequencing was performed on blood CD8+ and CD4+ T cells. Whole-study findings and limits: The study's TCR sequencing and HLA analysis drew on a certain number of individuals. That number was acknowledged as relatively small.

Sequenced input: CD4+ T cells from PBMCs. This chain links TRBV30 with TRBJ2-5, with D tentatively TRBD1 (5 bases). The sequence was obtained from a human donor with multiple sclerosis. CDR3 sequence: CAWRWGSQETQYF. CDR3 sequence (DNA): TGTGCCTGGAGGTGGGGCAGCCAAGAGACCCAGTACTTC.